Listed below are T cell receptor beta chains from one sample, sequenced in a study of beta chain features in type 1 diabetes. The method was immunoSEQ multiplex PCR; TCRdb's version includes in-frame clones alone and lacks a portion of them. The sample records 900,000 or so clones, roughly 17% being singletons. The sequencing input was naive CD4+ T cells from blood. These receptors were collected from a woman in her late teens or twenties in good health. Each CDR3 is given with its conserved first and last residue. A D gene is named only where the DNA matches it firmly. Expanded clones get a size class; other rows say once, few or many, or leave the size out.

TRBJ2-3	.	.	TRBV6-5	14	TGTGCCAGCAGTACATCAGTCACAGCAGATACGCAGTATTTT	CASSTSVTADTQYF
TRBJ2-7	few	TRBD2	TRBV5-4	15	TGTGCCAGCAGCACCGGGACTAGCGGCGCCTACGAGCAGTACTTC	CASSTGTSGAYEQYF
TRBJ2-7	few	TRBD2	TRBV13	13	TGTGCCAGCGGTCGTAGCGGGAGCTACGAGCAGTACTTC	CASGRSGSYEQYF
TRBJ2-2	.	.	TRBV15	15	TGTGCCACCAGCAGAGATCATAAGGGTACCGGGGAGCTGTTTTTT	CATSRDHKGTGELFF
TRBJ2-1	few	.	TRBV5-1	17	TGCGCCAGCAGCTTGGTACGGGGGAACATGAAGGTGGATGAGCAGTTCTTC	CASSLVRGNMKVDEQFF
TRBJ2-1	few	TRBD2	TRBV7-2	15	TGTGCCAGCAGCTTAGGCTCGGGAGGGTACAATGAGCAGTTCTTC	CASSLGSGGYNEQFF
TRBJ2-5	.	TRBD1	TRBV5-4	16	TGTGCCAGCAGCACGAGAACAGGACAGGGGCAAGAGACCCAGTACTTC	CASSTRTGQGQETQYF
TRBJ2-2	once	TRBD2	TRBV4-3	18	TGCGCCAGCAGCCAGGCTAGCGGGAGGGCCGTTATCGCCGGGGAGCTGTTTTTT	CASSQASGRAVIAGELFF
TRBJ2-5	few	TRBD2	TRBV4-3	21	TGCGCCAGCAGCCAAGATCTCAAGGGGGCTAGCGGGAGAGGGTACCAAGAGACCCAGTACTTC	CASSQDLKGASGRGYQETQYF
TRBJ2-5	.	TRBD1	TRBV5-1	15	TGCGCCAGCAGCTTGGGGGCAGGGGGTACGGAGACCCAGTACTTC	CASSLGAGGTETQYF
TRBJ2-5	.	TRBD1	TRBV6-5	13	TGTGCCAGCAGGGACAGGGGCCAAGAGACCCAGTACTTC	CASRDRGQETQYF
TRBJ2-5	few	TRBD1	TRBV18	13	TGTGCCAGCTCACCCAGGGGGCAAGAGACCCAGTACTTC	CASSPRGQETQYF
TRBJ1-5	.	TRBD1	TRBV5-6	14	TGTGCCAGCAGCCCGAGACAGGGGAATCAGCCCCAGCATTTT	CASSPRQGNQPQHF
TRBJ2-3	few	.	TRBV5-1	13	TGCGCCAGCAGCCGGGACAATGAAGATACGCAGTATTTT	CASSRDNEDTQYF
TRBJ1-1	.	TRBD1	TRBV28	17	TGTGCCAGCAGTTCCGGACAGGGGGCGAGGTTGCTGGCTGAAGCTTTCTTT	CASSSGQGARLLAEAFF
TRBJ2-1	few	.	TRBV11-2	14	TGTGCCAGCAGTTTATCCTCCTCCTACAATGAGCAGTTCTTC	CASSLSSSYNEQFF
TRBJ2-7	.	.	TRBV7-9	16	TGTGCCAGCAGCCACAAATCTAGGGACACTTACTACGAGCAGTACTTC	CASSHKSRDTYYEQYF
TRBJ2-6	.	.	TRBV10-3	16	TGTGCCAGCAGGAGCAGGGATCACTCTGGGGCCAACGTCCTGACTTTC	CASRSRDHSGANVLTF
TRBJ1-2	few	.	TRBV9	15	TGTGCCAGCAGCGTAGGGCCAGGAAACAACTATGGCTACACCTTC	CASSVGPGNNYGYTF
TRBJ2-5	few	.	TRBV7-2	14	TGTGCCAGCAGCTTAGTTTCCGGGGGAGAGACCCAGTACTTC	CASSLVSGGETQYF
TRBJ2-1	.	TRBD2	TRBV9	15	TGTGCCAGCAGCCCCCTGGCGGGAGTCGGCAATGAGCAGTTCTTC	CASSPLAGVGNEQFF
TRBJ1-2	few	.	TRBV5-1	13	TGCGCCAGCAGCGAGGGACAAGCCTATGGCTACACCTTC	CASSEGQAYGYTF
TRBJ2-7	.	.	TRBV20-1	11	TGCAGTGCTGCGGAGGCCTACGAGCAGTACTTC	CSAAEAYEQYF
TRBJ1-2	few	TRBD1	TRBV19	15	TGTGCCAGTAGTTTCTACAGGGGTACGGACTATGGCTACACCTTC	CASSFYRGTDYGYTF
TRBJ2-1	.	TRBD2	TRBV4-3	17	TGCGCCAGCAGCCAAGTTAAACGACTAGCGGGATACAATGAGCAGTTCTTC	CASSQVKRLAGYNEQFF
TRBJ1-1	few	.	TRBV28	12	TGTGCCAGCAGTTTACAGGGCGCGGAGGCTTTCTTT	CASSLQGAEAFF
TRBJ2-2	few	TRBD1	TRBV5-1	16	TGCGCCAGCAGGCCGACAGGGACCCCAATCCTCGGGGAGCTGTTTTTT	CASRPTGTPILGELFF
TRBJ2-7	.	.	TRBV18	13	TGTGCCAGCTCACGCCCAGGCTCCTACGAGCAGTACTTC	CASSRPGSYEQYF
TRBJ2-3	few	TRBD1	TRBV27	15	TGTGCCAGCAGTTTCCAGGGGGCGAGCACAGATACGCAGTATTTT	CASSFQGASTDTQYF
TRBJ2-3	.	.	TRBV4-2	16	TGTGCCAGCAGCCAAGTCGTTGCGAAAGGCCCAGATACGCAGTATTTT	CASSQVVAKGPDTQYF
TRBJ2-3	.	.	TRBV4-2	13	TGTGCCAGCAGCCAAGATATACGGGATACGCAGTATTTT	CASSQDIRDTQYF
TRBJ2-1	.	.	TRBV7-3	14	TGTGCCAGCAGCTTCGGCCCAGACTACAATGAGCAGTTCTTC	CASSFGPDYNEQFF
TRBJ2-5	few	.	TRBV10-2	13	TGCGCCAGCAGTGAGTCCAGCCAAGAGACCCAGTACTTC	CASSESSQETQYF
TRBJ2-2	few	.	TRBV6-4	14	TGTGCCAGCAGCCCGGGACAGAACACCGGGGAGCTGTTTTTT	CASSPGQNTGELFF
TRBJ2-3	.	.	TRBV28	13	TGTGCCAGCAGACCTAGAAACACAGATACGCAGTATTTT	CASRPRNTDTQYF
TRBJ2-1	.	.	TRBV11-2	13	TGTGCCAGCAGCTTAGGTCGGTACAATGAGCAGTTCTTC	CASSLGRYNEQFF
TRBJ1-1	few	.	TRBV6-6	14	TGTGCCAGCAGTTTTCCTGGGACTCCCACTGAAGCTTTCTTT	CASSFPGTPTEAFF
TRBJ2-4	.	TRBD2	TRBV5-5	15	TGTGCCAGCAGAATTGGGCCTAGCGGGAATGACATTCAGTACTTC	CASRIGPSGNDIQYF
TRBJ2-3	.	.	TRBV6-1	15	TGTGCCAGCAGAATGTGGGAGGTGAGCACAGATACGCAGTATTTT	CASRMWEVSTDTQYF
TRBJ2-1	few	.	TRBV12-5	16	TGTGCTAGTGGTTCCTCCCGGGCCCTATCCTACAATGAGCAGTTCTTC	CASGSSRALSYNEQFF
TRBJ2-1	few	.	TRBV6-5	14	TGTGCCAGCAGAATGACTAGAGTTTACAATGAGCAGTTCTTC	CASRMTRVYNEQFF
TRBJ1-2	few	.	TRBV28	15	TGTGCCAGCAGTTCCTCAGGGTCCGGCAACTATGGCTACACCTTC	CASSSSGSGNYGYTF
TRBJ2-5	few	TRBD1	TRBV28	13	TGTGCCAGCTCTCAGGGGGTCCCAGAGACCCAGTACTTC	CASSQGVPETQYF
TRBJ1-5	many	.	TRBV14	14	TGTGCCAGCAGCCAAATGGGCAGCAATCAGCCCCAGCATTTT	CASSQMGSNQPQHF
TRBJ1-5	few	.	TRBV15	13	TGTGCCACCAGCGGCAGGGACAATCAGCCCCAGCATTTT	CATSGRDNQPQHF
TRBJ2-7	.	.	TRBV11-2	15	TGTGCCAGCAATGCGGGCGGAGGACAGCTGGGCGAGCAGTACTTC	CASNAGGGQLGEQYF
TRBJ2-1	few	TRBD2	TRBV6-5	14	TGTGCCAGCAGGGAGACTAGCGCCCCGAATGAGCAGTTCTTC	CASRETSAPNEQFF
TRBJ2-3	.	TRBD2	TRBV7-9	15	TGTGCCAGCAGCTTGGGGACTAGCGGCACAGATACGCAGTATTTT	CASSLGTSGTDTQYF
TRBJ2-1	few	TRBD1	TRBV28	14	TGTGCCAGCAGCCTCGGGACAGCCTACAATGAGCAGTTCTTC	CASSLGTAYNEQFF
TRBJ2-5	.	.	TRBV9	13	TGTGCCAGCAGCGTAAGCAGCCAAGAGACCCAGTACTTC	CASSVSSQETQYF
TRBJ2-1	.	.	TRBV28	16	TGTGCCAGCAGTTTACCCGGCATGAGCTCCTACAATGAGCAGTTCTTC	CASSLPGMSSYNEQFF
TRBJ2-5	.	TRBD2	TRBV7-3	14	TGTGCCAGCAGCTTGTTGGGACTAGCGGAGACCCAGTACTTC	CASSLLGLAETQYF
TRBJ2-1	.	.	TRBV7-9	17	TGTGCCAGCAGCTTAGGGCGCTTAACTCTCACCTACAATGAGCAGTTCTTC	CASSLGRLTLTYNEQFF
TRBJ2-1	.	TRBD2	TRBV5-1	15	TGCGCCAGCAGCGCGACCGGGACTAGCGCTTATGAGCAGTTCTTC	CASSATGTSAYEQFF
TRBJ2-1	few	.	TRBV7-8	15	TGTGCCAGCAGCTTATTTTTCCGGGGGGCGAATGAGCAGTTCTTC	CASSLFFRGANEQFF
TRBJ2-4	.	.	TRBV7-9	18	TGTGCCAGCAGCTTAGGGCCGAGACAGGAACTAGCCAAAAACATTCAGTACTTC	CASSLGPRQELAKNIQYF
TRBJ1-1	few	TRBD1	TRBV6-5	15	TGTGCCAGCAGCTCCGGGGCCCAGGGGGCAGTTGAAGCTTTCTTT	CASSSGAQGAVEAFF
TRBJ1-4	few	.	TRBV28	13	TGTGCCAGCAGATCAGGGCAGGGTGAAAAACTGTTTTTT	CASRSGQGEKLFF
TRBJ2-1	.	.	TRBV18	13	TGTGCCAGCTCACCTTTCGCCTACAATGAGCAGTTCTTC	CASSPFAYNEQFF